This T cell receptor beta chain is drawn from a study of shared clonotypes between healthy human individuals. Here immunoSEQ multiplex PCR was the method, and the copy in TCRdb shows in-frame clones only, minus some. The table has 2 million to 2.5 million clones, 92% seen once. The receptor was derived from a man in his late teens or twenties in good health. Some clones in this sample may be carry-over from other donors' samples. The sample comprised naive CD4+ T cells from PBMCs. Subset given: CD45RA+ positively selected.

This chain's CDR3 is CASSLLGTSGTKYEQYF. In DNA form, the CDR3 reads TGCGCCAGCAGCTTGCTTGGGACTAGCGGGACAAAATACGAGCAGTACTTC. The chain is built from TRBV5-1 and TRBJ2-7; 13 bases are shared with TRBD2. Trimming removed 1 base from V and 4 bases from J; junction bases left unmatched: 8. This CDR3 is built from 17 residues. Germline CDR1 SGHRS, CDR2 YFSETQ.